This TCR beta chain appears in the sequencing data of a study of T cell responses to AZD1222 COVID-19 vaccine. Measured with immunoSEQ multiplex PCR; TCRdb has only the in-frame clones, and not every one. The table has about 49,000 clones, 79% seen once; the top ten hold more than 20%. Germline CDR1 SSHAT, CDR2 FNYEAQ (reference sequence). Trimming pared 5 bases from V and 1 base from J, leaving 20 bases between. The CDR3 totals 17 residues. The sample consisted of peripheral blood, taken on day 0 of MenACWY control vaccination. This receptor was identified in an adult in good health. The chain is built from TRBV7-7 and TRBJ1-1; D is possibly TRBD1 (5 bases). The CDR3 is CASSPEPPGRRNTEAFF. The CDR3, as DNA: TGTGCCAGCAGCCCGGAACCTCCGGGACGGAGGAACACTGAAGCTTTCTTT.